One and the same sample provided the 12 T cell receptor beta chains below, sequenced in a study of blood T cell repertoires in COVID-19. Repertoires were generated with immunoSEQ multiplex PCR, while TCRdb's copy carries only in-frame clones and drops some. The sample consists of approximately 200,000 clones, roughly 80% of them appearing once. Source material: peripheral blood. The receptors come from a woman aged 45-65 years with acute or convalescent COVID-19.

The chain links TRBV9 to TRBJ2-4; a weak D match, TRBD2 (5 bases). This CDR3 comprises 14 residues. The germline V gene encodes CDR1 SGDLS and CDR2 YYNGEE. Trimming took 4 bases from V and 8 from J, leaving 16 bases between them. CDR3 in amino acids: CASSSEGTRDIQYF. CDR3 coding DNA: TGTGCCAGCAGCTCAGAGGGAACTAGGGACATTCAGTACTTC. Combining the CDR3 with reference TRBV9 and TRBJ2-4 gives the whole variable domain DSGVTQTPKHLITATGQRVTLRCSPRSGDLSVYWYQQSLDQGLQFLIQYYNGEERAKGNILERFSAQQFPDLHSELNLSSLELGDSALYFCASSSEGTRDIQYFGAGTRLSVL.

The chain links TRBV27 to TRBJ1-6; 10 positions match TRBD1. This CDR3 is 17 amino acids long. The V gene end was trimmed by 5 bases and the J gene end by 9 bases; junction bases not matched to a gene: 13. CDR1 is MNHEY and CDR2 is SMNVEV in the germline V gene (reference sequence). CDR3 amino acids: CASSLTAGGTGVSPLHF. The DNA of the CDR3 is TGTGCCAGCAGTCTCACCGCGGGAGGGACAGGGGTTTCACCCCTCCACTTT.

The J gene is TRBJ1-3, the V gene TRBV10-1; maybe TRBD1 (5 bases). Trimming took off 6 bases at V and 3 bases at J, with 12 bases between the two ends. Germline CDR1 WNHNN, CDR2 SYGVQD (reference sequence). The CDR3 spans 14 residues. The CDR3 DNA reads TGCGCCAGCAGCCGTACAGGATTTGGAAACACCATATATTTT. Its translation is CASSRTGFGNTIYF.

This chain links TRBV6-5 with TRBJ2-5, with TRBD2 matching 7 bases. The germline V gene has CDR1 MNHEY and CDR2 SVGAGI. The length of the CDR3 is 16 residues. V lost 0 bases, J lost 5 bases, and 9 bases stayed unmatched. CDR3 region: CASSYSLGRGAETQYF. CDR3 nucleotides: TGTGCCAGCAGTTACTCGCTGGGGAGGGGCGCCGAGACCCAGTACTTC.

The chain employs TRBV11-3 and TRBJ2-3, with a possible D match to TRBD1 (5 bases). The CDR3 extends over 16 amino acids. CDR1 and CDR2 from the germline V gene are SGHNT and YENEEA. V was pared by 5 bases and J by 4 bases, with 19 bases between. The CDR3 sequence: CASSRRGRYGADTQYF. The CDR3 DNA sequence: TGTGCCAGCAGCAGAAGGGGCAGGTATGGCGCAGATACGCAGTATTTT.

The V and J genes are TRBV19 and TRBJ2-4; TRBD2 agrees at 9 bases. After removal of 5 bases from V and 3 bases from J, the junction contained 8 bases not matched to a gene. The CDR3 consists of 16 residues. Germline lookup yields CDR1 LNHDA and CDR2 SQIVND (reference sequence). CDR3: CASSFVAGVVKNIQYF. DNA of the CDR3: TGTGCCAGTAGTTTCGTAGCGGGAGTTGTCAAAAACATTCAGTACTTC.

This chain joins TRBV9 and TRBJ2-7; the D gene is possibly TRBD2 (5 bases). With 4 bases removed from V and 5 bases from J, the gap between germline ends came to 19 bases. CDR3 length: 15 residues. Germline values: CDR1 SGDLS, CDR2 YYNGEE. CDR3 nucleotides: TGTGCCAGCAGCTCCTCGCAGGTGAGGGCCCACGAGCAGTACTTC. This sequence encodes CASSSSQVRAHEQYF. The full variable domain, with the rest looked up from reference TRBV9 and TRBJ2-7, is DSGVTQTPKHLITATGQRVTLRCSPRSGDLSVYWYQQSLDQGLQFLIQYYNGEERAKGNILERFSAQQFPDLHSELNLSSLELGDSALYFCASSSSQVRAHEQYFGPGTRLTVT.

This clone was counted a few times. The V gene is TRBV28, the J gene TRBJ1-2; perhaps TRBD1 as D (6 bases). From germline, CDR1 is MDHEN and CDR2 SYDVKM. V lost 1 base to trimming and J lost 6 bases, with 21 bases between them. This CDR3 region has 17 residues. CDR3 sequence (DNA): TGTGCCAGCAGTTTATCGGCCTTCATACAGGGTGAGGATGGCTACACCTTC. This encodes CASSLSAFIQGEDGYTF.

The chain joins TRBV30 to TRBJ2-2, with 7 bases that match TRBD2. V shed 1 base, J shed 1 base, and the junction held 6 bases outside the gene matches. Germline V gives CDR1 GTSNPN, CDR2 SVGIG (reference sequence). CDR3 length equals 16 residues. The CDR3 coding sequence is TGTGCCTGGAGTGATTCTAGCGGCCTGAACACCGGGGAGCTGTTTTTT. Its protein is CAWSDSSGLNTGELFF. Drawing the rest from reference TRBV30 and TRBJ2-2, the complete variable domain is SQTIHQWPATLVQPVGSPLSLECTVEGTSNPNLYWYRQAAGRGLQLLFYSVGIGQISSEVPQNLSASRPQDRQFILSSKKLLLSDSGFYLCAWSDSSGLNTGELFFGEGSRLTVL.

The chain couples TRBV28 to TRBJ1-3; a possible D gene is TRBD1 (5 bases). This CDR3 contains 16 residues. V was cut by 5 bases and J by 4 bases, with 18 bases left in between. The germline V gene encodes CDR1 MDHEN and CDR2 SYDVKM. This CDR3 reads CASSQPQGDAGNTIYF. In nucleotides, the CDR3 is TGTGCCAGCAGTCAACCCCAGGGTGATGCCGGAAACACCATATATTTT.

The chain has TRBV10-2 and TRBJ1-1, with 8 positions matching TRBD1. The CDR3 loop spans 13 amino acids. Germline V gene lookup returns CDR1 WSHSY and CDR2 SAAADI. V gave up 7 bases and J gave up 7 bases; unmatched junction bases: 8. CDR3 protein: CASTAQGALEAFF. The DNA for the CDR3 is TGCGCCAGCACAGCCCAGGGGGCCCTTGAAGCTTTCTTT.

This clone has a single count. The V gene is TRBV3-1 (or the pseudogene TRBV3-2), the J gene TRBJ2-4; D may be TRBD1 (6 bases). V was shortened by 1 base and J by 8 bases, with 15 bases between the two germline ends. Germline CDR1 reads LGHDT; CDR2 reads YNNKEL (reference sequence). This CDR3 is 15 amino acids long. The CDR3 region is CASSQGGQSVDIQYF. CDR3 in DNA: TGTGCCAGCAGCCAAGGGGGGCAAAGTGTAGACATTCAGTACTTC.